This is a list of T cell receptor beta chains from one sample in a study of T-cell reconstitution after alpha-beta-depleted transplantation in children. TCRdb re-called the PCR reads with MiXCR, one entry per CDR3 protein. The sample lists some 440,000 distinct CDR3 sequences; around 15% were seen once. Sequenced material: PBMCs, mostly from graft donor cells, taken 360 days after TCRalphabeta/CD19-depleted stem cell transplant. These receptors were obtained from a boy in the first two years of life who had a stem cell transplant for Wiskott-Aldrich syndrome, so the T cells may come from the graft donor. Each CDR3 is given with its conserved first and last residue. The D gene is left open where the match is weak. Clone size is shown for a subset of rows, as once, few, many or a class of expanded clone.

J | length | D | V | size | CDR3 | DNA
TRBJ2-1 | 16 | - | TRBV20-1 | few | CSSTGPRWSSYNEQFF | TGCAGTTCAACAGGGCCCCGGTGGAGCTCCTACAATGAGCAGTTCTTC
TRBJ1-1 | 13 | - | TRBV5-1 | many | CASSVTGNTEAFF | TGTGCCAGCTCAGTAACAGGGAACACTGAAGCTTTCTTT
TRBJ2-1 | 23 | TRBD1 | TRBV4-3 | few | CASSQGGRALGGWQRIPYNEQFF | TGCGCCAGCAGCCAAGGGGGTAGAGCGTTAGGGGGCTGGCAGCGGATCCCCTACAATGAGCAGTTCTTC
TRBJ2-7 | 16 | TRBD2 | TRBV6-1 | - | CASTPLSGGSHYEQYF | TGTGCCAGCACACCTCTTAGCGGGGGGAGCCACTACGAGCAGTACTTC
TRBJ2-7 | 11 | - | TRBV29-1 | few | CSVGEVYEQYF | TGCAGCGTTGGAGAGGTCTACGAGCAGTACTTC
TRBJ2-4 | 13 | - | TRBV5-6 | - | CASSLGRGNIQYF | TGTGCCAGCAGCTTGGGAAGGGGAAACATTCAGTACTTC
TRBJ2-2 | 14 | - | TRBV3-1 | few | CASSRWANTGELFF | TGTGCCAGCAGCCGTTGGGCCAACACCGGGGAGCTGTTTTTT
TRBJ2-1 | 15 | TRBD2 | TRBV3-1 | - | CASSMGLAEKNEQFF | TGTGCCAGCAGTATGGGACTAGCGGAAAAGAATGAGCAGTTCTTC
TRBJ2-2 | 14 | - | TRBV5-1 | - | CASSLRLNTGELFF | TGCGCCAGCAGCTTGAGACTTAACACCGGGGAGCTGTTTTTT
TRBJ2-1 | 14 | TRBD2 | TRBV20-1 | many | CSAGTSGGRSGQFF | TGCAGTGCTGGAACTAGCGGGGGTCGGTCAGGGCAGTTCTTC